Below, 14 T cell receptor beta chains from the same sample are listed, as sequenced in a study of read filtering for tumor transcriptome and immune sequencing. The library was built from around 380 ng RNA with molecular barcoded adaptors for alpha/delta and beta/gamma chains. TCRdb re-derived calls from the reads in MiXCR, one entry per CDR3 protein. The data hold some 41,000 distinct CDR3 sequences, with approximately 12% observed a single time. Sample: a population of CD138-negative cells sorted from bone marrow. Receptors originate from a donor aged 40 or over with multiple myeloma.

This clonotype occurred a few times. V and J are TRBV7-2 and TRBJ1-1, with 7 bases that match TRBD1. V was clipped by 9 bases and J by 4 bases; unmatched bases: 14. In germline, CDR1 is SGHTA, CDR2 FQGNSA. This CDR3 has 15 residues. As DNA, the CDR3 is TGTGCCAGTAGGGGAAGTGGAGGGGGCGGCACTGAAGCTTTCTTT. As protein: CASRGSGGGGTEAFF.

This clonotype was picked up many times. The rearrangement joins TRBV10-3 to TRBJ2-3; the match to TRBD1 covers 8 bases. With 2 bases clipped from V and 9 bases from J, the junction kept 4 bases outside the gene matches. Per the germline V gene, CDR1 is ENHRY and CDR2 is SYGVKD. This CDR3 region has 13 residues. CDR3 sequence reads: CAISEEQGGTQYF. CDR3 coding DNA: TGTGCCATCAGTGAGGAACAGGGGGGCACGCAGTATTTT.

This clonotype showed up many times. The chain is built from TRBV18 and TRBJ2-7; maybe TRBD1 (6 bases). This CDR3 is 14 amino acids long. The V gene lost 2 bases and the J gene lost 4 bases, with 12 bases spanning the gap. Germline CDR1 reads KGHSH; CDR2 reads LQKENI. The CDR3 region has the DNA TGTGCCAGCTCACCATCGACAGGAGAGTACGAGCAGTACTTC. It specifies CASSPSTGEYEQYF.

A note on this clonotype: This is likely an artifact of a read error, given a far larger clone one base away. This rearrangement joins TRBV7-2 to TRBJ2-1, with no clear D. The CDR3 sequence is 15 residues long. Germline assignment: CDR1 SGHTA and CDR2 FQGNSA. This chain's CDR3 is CASSWPGASYDEQFF. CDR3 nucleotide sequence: TGTGCCAGCAGCTGGCCAGGAGCCTCCTACGATGAGCAGTTCTTC.

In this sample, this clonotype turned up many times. CDR3 region: CATSRETGKGNTEAFF. DNA for the CDR3: TGTGCCACCAGCAGAGAGACAGGGAAGGGGAACACTGAAGCTTTCTTT. J is TRBJ1-1 and V is TRBV15; 7 bases align to TRBD1. In germline, CDR1 is LNHNV, CDR2 YYDKDF (reference sequence). Trimming at V came to 0 bases and at J to 1 base, leaving 5 bases not matched to a gene. The CDR3 spans 16 residues.

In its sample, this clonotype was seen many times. CDR3 region: CASSLQGYNQPQHF. In DNA, the CDR3 is TGTGCCAGCAGCCTACAGGGTTACAATCAGCCCCAGCATTTT. The chain joins TRBV7-2 to TRBJ1-5, with D possibly TRBD1 on 6 matching bases. The CDR3 is 14 amino acids. The germline V and J ends were trimmed by 5 bases and 3 bases, with 11 bases remaining between them. Germline CDR1 reads SGHTA; CDR2 reads FQGNSA. The variable domain in full, completed from reference TRBV7-2 and TRBJ1-5, reads GAGVSQSPSNKVTEKGKDVELRCDPISGHTALYWYRQSLGQGLEFLIYFQGNSAPDKSGLPSDRFSAERTGGSVSTLTIQRTQQEDSAVYLCASSLQGYNQPQHFGDGTRLSIL.

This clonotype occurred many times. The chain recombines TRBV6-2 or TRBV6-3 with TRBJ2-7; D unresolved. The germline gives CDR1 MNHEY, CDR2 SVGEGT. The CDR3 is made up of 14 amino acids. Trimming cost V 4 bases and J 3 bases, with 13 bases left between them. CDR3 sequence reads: CASSSRPAIYEQYF. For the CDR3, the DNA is TGTGCCAGCAGTTCCAGGCCGGCCATCTACGAGCAGTACTTC.

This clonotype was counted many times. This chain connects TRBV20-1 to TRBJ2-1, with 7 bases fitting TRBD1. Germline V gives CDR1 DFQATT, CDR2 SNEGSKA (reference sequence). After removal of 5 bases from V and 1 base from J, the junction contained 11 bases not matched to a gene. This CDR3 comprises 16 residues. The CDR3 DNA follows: TGCAGTGCTCACGTTCGGGACAGCCAATCCTACAATGAGCAGTTCTTC. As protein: CSAHVRDSQSYNEQFF.

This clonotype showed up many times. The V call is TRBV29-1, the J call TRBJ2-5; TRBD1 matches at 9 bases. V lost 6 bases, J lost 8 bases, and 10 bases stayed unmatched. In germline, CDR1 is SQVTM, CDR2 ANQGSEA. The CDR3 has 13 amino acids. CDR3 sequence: CSVMTGQGNTQYF. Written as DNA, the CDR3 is TGCAGCGTCATGACGGGACAGGGAAATACCCAGTACTTC.

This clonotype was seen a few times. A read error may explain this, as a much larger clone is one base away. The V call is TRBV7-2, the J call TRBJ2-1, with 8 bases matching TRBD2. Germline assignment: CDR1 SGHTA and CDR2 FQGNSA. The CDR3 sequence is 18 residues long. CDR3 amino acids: CASGALAGGLSSYNVQFF. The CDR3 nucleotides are TGTGCCAGCGGCGCACTCGCGGGGGGTCTAAGCTCCTACAATGTGCAGTTCTTC.

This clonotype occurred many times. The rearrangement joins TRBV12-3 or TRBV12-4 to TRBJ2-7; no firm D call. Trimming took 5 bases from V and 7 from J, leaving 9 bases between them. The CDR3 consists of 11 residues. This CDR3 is CASSHQLEQYF. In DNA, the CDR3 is TGTGCCAGCAGTCACCAACTTGAGCAGTACTTC.

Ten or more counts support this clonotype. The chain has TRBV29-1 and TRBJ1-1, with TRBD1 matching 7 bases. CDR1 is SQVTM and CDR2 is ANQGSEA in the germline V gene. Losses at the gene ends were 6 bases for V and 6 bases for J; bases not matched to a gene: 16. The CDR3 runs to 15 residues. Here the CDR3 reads CSVDAWTGTVAEAFF. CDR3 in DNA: TGCAGCGTCGACGCTTGGACCGGGACAGTCGCTGAAGCTTTCTTT.

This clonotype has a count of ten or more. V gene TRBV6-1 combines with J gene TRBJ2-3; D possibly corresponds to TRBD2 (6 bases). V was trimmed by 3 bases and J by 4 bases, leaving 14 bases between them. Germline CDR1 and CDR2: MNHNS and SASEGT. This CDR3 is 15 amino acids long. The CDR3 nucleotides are TGTGCCAGCAGTGAGGTACTAGGAGGGGCAGATACGCAGTATTTT. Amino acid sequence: CASSEVLGGADTQYF.

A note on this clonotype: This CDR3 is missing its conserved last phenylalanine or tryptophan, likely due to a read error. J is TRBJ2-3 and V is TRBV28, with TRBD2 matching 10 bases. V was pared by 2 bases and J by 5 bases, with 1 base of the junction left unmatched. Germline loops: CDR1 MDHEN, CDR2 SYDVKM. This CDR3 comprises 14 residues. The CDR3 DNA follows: TGTGCCAGCAGTTTACAGCGGGGGGGAGATACGCAGTATCTT. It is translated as CASSLQRGGDTQYL.